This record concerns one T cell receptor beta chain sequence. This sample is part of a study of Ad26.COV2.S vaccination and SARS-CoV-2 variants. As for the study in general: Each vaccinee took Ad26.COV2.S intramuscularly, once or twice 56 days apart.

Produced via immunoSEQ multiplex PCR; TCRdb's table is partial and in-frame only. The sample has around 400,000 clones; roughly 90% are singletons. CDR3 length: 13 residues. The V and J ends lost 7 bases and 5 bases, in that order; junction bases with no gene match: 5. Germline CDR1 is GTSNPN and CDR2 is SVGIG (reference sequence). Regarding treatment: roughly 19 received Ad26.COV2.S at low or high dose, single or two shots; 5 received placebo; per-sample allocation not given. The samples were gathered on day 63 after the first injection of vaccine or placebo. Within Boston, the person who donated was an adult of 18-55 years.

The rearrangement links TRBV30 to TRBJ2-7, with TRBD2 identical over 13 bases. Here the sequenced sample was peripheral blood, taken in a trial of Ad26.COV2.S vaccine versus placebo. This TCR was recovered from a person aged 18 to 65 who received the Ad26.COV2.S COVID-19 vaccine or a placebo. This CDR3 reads CALTSGRPHEQYF. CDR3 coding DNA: TGTGCCTTGACTAGCGGGAGGCCCCACGAGCAGTACTTC. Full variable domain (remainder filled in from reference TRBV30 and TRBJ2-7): SQTIHQWPATLVQPVGSPLSLECTVEGTSNPNLYWYRQAAGRGLQLLFYSVGIGQISSEVPQNLSASRPQDRQFILSSKKLLLSDSGFYLCALTSGRPHEQYFGPGTRLTVT.